These 13 T cell receptor beta chains were sequenced from one sample in a study of blood T cell repertoires in COVID-19. The repertoire was sequenced with immunoSEQ multiplex PCR; TCRdb's copy has only in-frame clones and lacks some. The sample has under 300,000 clones, 75% to 85% seen once. The sample comprised peripheral blood. The receptors shown here come from a human donor in a cohort sampled during active COVID-19.

This clone was observed a handful of times. The V call is TRBV4-1, the J call TRBJ1-5; 8 bases are a match to TRBD1. Germline CDR1 is MGHRA and CDR2 is YSYEKL. The CDR3 loop spans 15 amino acids. Trimming at V came to 5 bases and at J to 0 bases, leaving 3 bases not matched to a gene. The CDR3 sequence: CASSKGQDSNQPQHF. In DNA, the CDR3 is TGCGCCAGCAGCAAGGGACAGGATAGCAATCAGCCCCAGCATTTT.

This clone was counted a few times. This chain connects TRBV4-2 to TRBJ2-7; 12 positions agree with TRBD1. Germline lookup yields CDR1 LGHNA and CDR2 YNFKEQ. This CDR3 region has 15 residues. The J segment lost 5 bases and the V segment lost 2 bases, leaving 4 bases of the junction unmatched. The CDR3 sequence is CASSQLGQGAHEQYF. The CDR3 DNA sequence: TGTGCCAGCAGCCAACTGGGACAGGGGGCCCACGAGCAGTACTTC.

The gene calls are TRBV7-9 and TRBJ2-5; D gene unclear. Trimming took off 5 bases at V and 7 bases at J, with 8 bases between the two ends. The germline V gene encodes CDR1 SEHNR and CDR2 FQNEAQ (reference sequence). CDR3 length: 11 amino acids. Here the CDR3 reads CASSAAGTQYF. In DNA form, the CDR3 reads TGTGCCAGCAGCGCGGCTGGGACCCAGTACTTC.

There are a few counts of this clone. J is TRBJ2-2 and V is TRBV14, with a tentative D call TRBD1 (5 bases). Trimming removed 5 bases at V and 8 bases at J, with 6 bases between. The CDR3 length is 11 residues. Per the germline V gene, CDR1 is SGHDN and CDR2 is FVKESK. The CDR3 DNA sequence: TGTGCCAGCAGCGGGGCTGGGGAGCTGTTTTTT. Amino acid sequence: CASSGAGELFF.

This clone was picked up a small number of times. The genes are TRBV27 and TRBJ2-2, with 15 positions matching TRBD2. CDR1 is MNHEY, CDR2 SMNVEV, per germline (reference sequence). This CDR3 region has 17 residues. Losses at the gene ends were 1 base for V and 7 bases for J; bases not matched to a gene: 4. The DNA for the CDR3 is TGTGCCAGCAGTTTATTCGGACTAGCGGGAGGGAGCGGGGAGCTGTTTTTT. This codes for CASSLFGLAGGSGELFF.

This clone came up once. The chain employs TRBV6-2 or TRBV6-3 and TRBJ2-5; possible D gene TRBD2, 6 bases. This CDR3 contains 15 residues. Deletions cut 6 bases from V and 2 bases from J, with 16 bases between. Germline values: CDR1 MNHEY, CDR2 SVGEGT. The CDR3 region has the DNA TGTGCCAGCAGCGGAGGTCAAGGAGGGCAAGAGACCCAGTACTTC. It encodes CASSGGQGGQETQYF.

V and J are TRBV11-2 and TRBJ2-1; TRBD1 matches 10 bases. The junction had 7 bases not matched to a gene; V was cut back by 5 bases and J by 3 bases. Germline-derived CDR1 and CDR2 are SGHAT and FQNNGV. This CDR3 is built from 16 residues. CDR3 region: CASSPLGQGRYNEQFF. Here the CDR3 DNA reads TGTGCCAGCAGCCCCCTGGGACAGGGGCGCTACAATGAGCAGTTCTTC.

This chain connects TRBV7-8 to TRBJ1-1, with TRBD1 as a possible D gene (6 bases). The V gene's germline CDR1 is SGHVS and CDR2 FQNEAQ. The V and J ends lost 5 bases and 0 bases respectively, with 13 bases between them. The CDR3 runs to 15 residues. Here the CDR3 reads CASSIWGGVNTEAFF. CDR3 DNA: TGTGCCAGCAGCATCTGGGGGGGCGTGAACACTGAAGCTTTCTTT. Together with reference TRBV7-8 and TRBJ1-1, the CDR3 gives the full variable domain: GAGVSQSPRYKVAKRGQDVALRCDPISGHVSLFWYQQALGQGPEFLTYFQNEAQLDKSGLPSDRFFAERPEGSVSTLKIQRTQQEDSAVYLCASSIWGGVNTEAFFGQGTRLTVV.

The rearrangement links TRBV9 to TRBJ1-2; 10 nucleotides align to TRBD1. CDR1 is SGDLS and CDR2 is YYNGEE in the germline V gene. The CDR3 extends over 14 amino acids. The trim removed 6 bases at V and 6 bases at J, leaving 8 bases unmatched. This CDR3 reads CASNRQGAWDGYTF. The CDR3 bases are TGTGCCAGCAATCGACAGGGGGCTTGGGATGGCTACACCTTC. The full variable domain, in which reference TRBV9 and TRBJ1-2 provide the parts outside the CDR3, is DSGVTQTPKHLITATGQRVTLRCSPRSGDLSVYWYQQSLDQGLQFLIQYYNGEERAKGNILERFSAQQFPDLHSELNLSSLELGDSALYFCASNRQGAWDGYTFGSGTRLTVV.

The rearrangement links TRBV11-2 to TRBJ2-1; 12 bases are shared with TRBD1. The CDR3 is 16 amino acids. V shed 4 bases and J 4 bases; nucleotides not matched to a gene: 5. Germline V gene lookup returns CDR1 SGHAT and CDR2 FQNNGV. The CDR3 region is CASSSGQGAEYNEQFF. Written as DNA, the CDR3 is TGTGCCAGCAGCTCGGGACAGGGGGCGGAGTACAATGAGCAGTTCTTC.

A single count supports this clone. The chain is built from TRBV18 and TRBJ1-3; TRBD1 matches at 7 bases. V gave up 5 bases and J gave up 0 bases; unmatched junction bases: 7. CDR3 length: 16 residues. Germline CDR1 and CDR2: KGHSH and LQKENI. In DNA form, the CDR3 reads TGTGCCAGCTCATTCCGGACAGGTAGCTCTGGAAACACCATATATTTT. Translating it yields CASSFRTGSSGNTIYF.

For the CDR3, the DNA is TGTGCCAGCAGGCTCCGGGATAATTTGCGCGAGCAGTACTTC. As protein: CASRLRDNLREQYF. V usage is TRBV2 and J usage is TRBJ2-7; perhaps TRBD2 as D (5 bases). This CDR3 has 14 residues. Germline V lookup: CDR1 SNHLY, CDR2 FYNNEI. Trimming shortened V by 6 bases and J by 6 bases, and 18 bases separated the two germline ends.

The J gene is TRBJ2-5, the V gene TRBV19; weak D call: TRBD1 (6 bases). The CDR3 is 15 residues long. Per the germline V gene, CDR1 is LNHDA and CDR2 is SQIVND (reference sequence). The V end was cut by 5 bases, the J end by 5 bases, with 18 bases between. CDR3 region: CASSVSQGFGETQYF. The CDR3, as DNA: TGTGCCAGTAGTGTATCACAGGGTTTTGGGGAGACCCAGTACTTC.